The clone carrying this T cell receptor beta chain occurred once. Here immunoSEQ multiplex PCR was the method, and the copy in TCRdb shows in-frame clones only, minus some. Of around 49,000 clones listed, approximately 80% are singletons. The record originates from a study of blood T cell repertoires in COVID-19. Across the whole study: Specimens from acute and convalescent COVID-19 originated in the United States, Italy and Spain. Sources were T cells, B-cell-depleted T cells, or PBMCs; the material itself was cDNA or gDNA.

All enrollees were roughly 18 to 100 years old and from fewer than 25 US areas. Clinical history reported by participants formed the basis on which cohorts were assigned. From germline, CDR1 is SGHNT and CDR2 YYREEE (reference sequence). The trim removed 1 base at V and 8 bases at J, leaving 3 bases unmatched. The CDR3 has 14 amino acids. V usage is TRBV5-4 and J usage is TRBJ2-1; TRBD2 aligns across 10 bases. Sequenced material: PBMCs or T cells enriched from blood (not recorded which). The receptor's source is a woman aged 45-60 years with acute COVID-19. CDR3 loop: CASSLLAGVDEQFF. The CDR3 bases are TGTGCCAGCAGCTTGCTAGCGGGGGTGGATGAGCAGTTCTTC.